What follows are 10 T cell receptor beta chains derived from one specimen sequenced in a study of CD8 T cells in Susac syndrome. RNA in amounts of about 0.5 to 1 ug was reverse transcribed with random hexamers. Using its own MiXCR run on the immunoSEQ multiplex PCR reads, TCRdb lists one record per CDR3 protein. The sample yields around 300,000 distinct CDR3 sequences, approximately 89% seen once. Sequences were obtained from CD8+ T cells from PBMCs. The receptor set was obtained from a human donor with multiple sclerosis.

The chain joins TRBV27 to TRBJ2-7; D is undetermined. Between the trimmed V and J ends, which lost 6 bases and 0 bases, there was a span of 21 bases. The CDR3 runs 17 residues. Per the germline V gene, CDR1 is MNHEY and CDR2 is SMNVEV (reference sequence). CDR3 residues: CASSPLNQDSSSYEQYF. DNA of the CDR3: TGTGCCAGCAGCCCCCTTAACCAGGATTCTAGCTCCTACGAGCAGTACTTC.

The chain joins TRBV7-2 to TRBJ2-2; possible D gene TRBD2, 7 bases. The CDR3 has 15 residues. Germline-derived CDR1 and CDR2 are SGHTA and FQGNSA. V was shortened by 5 bases and J by 7 bases, with 17 bases between the two germline ends. CDR3 in DNA: TGTGCCAGCAGCCAGGGGTACGGGAGGAGCGGGGAGCTGTTTTTT. Encoded protein: CASSQGYGRSGELFF. Supplemented by reference TRBV7-2 and TRBJ2-2, the full variable domain reads GAGVSQSPSNKVTEKGKDVELRCDPISGHTALYWYRQSLGQGLEFLIYFQGNSAPDKSGLPSDRFSAERTGGSVSTLTIQRTQQEDSAVYLCASSQGYGRSGELFFGEGSRLTVL.

V usage is TRBV29-1 and J usage is TRBJ2-1; D might be TRBD1 or TRBD2, each matching 6 bases. V lost 1 base and J 9 bases, leaving 10 bases between the germline ends. There are 12 residues in the CDR3. In germline, CDR1 is SQVTM, CDR2 ANQGSEA. The CDR3 spells CSVEGGAGEQFF. The CDR3 nucleotides read TGCAGCGTTGAAGGGGGGGCGGGTGAGCAGTTCTTC.

The CDR3 loop is CASSPGVETGELFF. The DNA for the CDR3 is TGTGCCAGCAGTCCGGGGGTGGAGACCGGGGAGCTGTTTTTT. This chain joins TRBV6-1 and TRBJ2-2; D perhaps matches TRBD2 (6 bases). The CDR3 length is 14 residues. With 5 bases removed from V and 5 bases from J, the gap between germline ends came to 12 bases. Germline V gives CDR1 MNHNS, CDR2 SASEGT.

About this clonotype itself: No DNA is shown, since the ends of the CDR3 on it are uncertain; the CDR3 is the one TCRdb lists. CDR3 region: CASSFFGPGPSDGQFF. This rearrangement joins TRBV27 to TRBJ2-1; the table's D call of TRBD1 was not tested on the DNA. Counting both end residues, the CDR3 totals 16 amino acids. The germline gives CDR1 MNHEY, CDR2 SMNVEV (reference sequence).

The chain links TRBV29-1 to TRBJ2-1, with D perhaps matching TRBD2 (6 bases). Germline-derived CDR1 and CDR2 are SQVTM and ANQGSEA. The CDR3 totals 12 residues. Trimming shortened V by 5 bases and J by 6 bases, and 11 bases separated the two germline ends. The CDR3 region is CSVREIGNEQFF. The CDR3 bases are TGCAGCGTTCGGGAGATCGGCAATGAGCAGTTCTTC.

The chain recombines TRBV7-9 with TRBJ1-1; D is unresolved. CDR1 is SEHNR and CDR2 is FQNEAQ in the germline V gene (reference sequence). This CDR3 is built from 13 residues. Trimming took 5 bases from V and 3 from J, leaving 10 bases between them. The CDR3 here is CASSQHRDTEAFF. The CDR3, as DNA: TGTGCCAGCAGCCAACATAGGGACACTGAAGCTTTCTTT.

V is TRBV4-3 and J is TRBJ2-3; a possible D gene is TRBD2 (5 bases). V lost 6 bases, J lost 4 bases, and 20 bases lay in between. CDR3 length: 16 amino acids. Germline assignment: CDR1 LGHNA and CDR2 YSLEER. This CDR3 reads CASSPKVPGLPDTQYF. The CDR3 nucleotides read TGCGCCAGCAGTCCCAAGGTCCCCGGACTGCCAGATACGCAGTATTTT.

The V call is TRBV27, the J call TRBJ1-2; TRBD1 agrees at 10 bases. Trimming cost V 4 bases and J 6 bases; bases outside gene matches: 8. Looked up from germline, CDR1 is MNHEY and CDR2 is SMNVEV (reference sequence). The CDR3 contains 15 residues. The CDR3 loop is CASSSPGQGFDGYTF. In nucleotides, the CDR3 is TGTGCCAGCAGTTCCCCGGGACAGGGGTTCGATGGCTACACCTTC.

The gene calls are TRBV20-1 and TRBJ2-2; D ambiguous. V was pared by 3 bases and J by 4 bases, with 18 bases between. CDR3 size: 16 residues. CDR1 is DFQATT and CDR2 is SNEGSKA in the germline V gene (reference sequence). As DNA, the CDR3 is TGCAGTGCTAGCTCTACCCCCGATCTGGTCACCGGGGAGCTGTTTTTT. This gives the protein CSASSTPDLVTGELFF.